The next 15 T cell receptor beta chains were all read from a single sample in a study of blood T cell repertoires in COVID-19. The assay was immunoSEQ multiplex PCR, and TCRdb's table has in-frame clones only and misses some. Among under 200,000 clones, 80% to 85% were seen once, and the ten largest hold 3% to 3.5%. Sequenced sample: PBMCs or T cells enriched from blood (not recorded which). These TCRs come from a woman aged 25 to 39 who had been exposed to COVID-19.

This clone has just a few counts. The chain recombines TRBV9 with TRBJ1-1; 9 bases fit TRBD1. Germline CDR1 SGDLS, CDR2 YYNGEE. CDR3 size: 14 residues. The junction had 4 bases not matched to a gene; V was cut back by 4 bases and J by 3 bases. The DNA for the CDR3 is TGTGCCAGCAGCCTAGGACAGGGGTACACTGAAGCTTTCTTT. Encoded protein: CASSLGQGYTEAFF.

The chain combines TRBV25-1 with TRBJ1-2, with 9 bases matching TRBD1. CDR3 length equals 14 residues. V shed 5 bases, J shed 6 bases, and the junction held 7 bases outside the gene matches. Germline V gives CDR1 MGHDK, CDR2 SYGVNS. CDR3 sequence (DNA): TGTGCCAGCAGTACCGACAGGGGGGCGGATGGCTACACCTTC. Translation: CASSTDRGADGYTF.

The chain carries TRBV9 and TRBJ2-2; 7 bases fit TRBD2. The CDR3 has 14 amino acids. Trimming cost V 4 bases and J 1 base; bases outside gene matches: 1. Germline lookup yields CDR1 SGDLS and CDR2 YYNGEE. CDR3: CASSSSGNTGELFF. CDR3 in DNA: TGTGCCAGCAGCTCTAGCGGGAACACCGGGGAGCTGTTTTTT. Full variable domain (missing parts from reference TRBV9 and TRBJ2-2): DSGVTQTPKHLITATGQRVTLRCSPRSGDLSVYWYQQSLDQGLQFLIQYYNGEERAKGNILERFSAQQFPDLHSELNLSSLELGDSALYFCASSSSGNTGELFFGEGSRLTVL.

The chain joins TRBV25-1 to TRBJ2-1; possibly TRBD2 for D (6 bases). Germline V gene lookup returns CDR1 MGHDK and CDR2 SYGVNS. Trimming took off 8 bases at V and 5 bases at J, with 16 bases between the two ends. The CDR3 length is 14 residues. The CDR3 DNA is TGTGCCAGCGTCCCCCGGGGGATAAACAATGAGCAGTTCTTC. Protein sequence: CASVPRGINNEQFF.

The chain recombines TRBV10-3 with TRBJ2-7; D call uncertain. CDR1 is ENHRY and CDR2 is SYGVKD in the germline V gene. The V end lost 7 bases, the J end lost 2 bases, and 12 bases lay between the germline ends. CDR3 size: 13 residues. The CDR3 loop reads CAINTSPTYEQYF. The CDR3 DNA is TGTGCCATCAATACCTCACCTACCTACGAGCAGTACTTC.

The chain has TRBV6-6 and TRBJ1-1, with D uncertain. Trimming left V 3 bases short and J 5 bases short, with 13 bases between. CDR3 length: 14 amino acids. Per the germline V gene, CDR1 is MNHNY and CDR2 is SVGAGI (reference sequence). The CDR3 here is CASSYSGRRTEAFF. The CDR3 nucleotides read TGTGCCAGCAGTTATAGCGGGAGGCGTACTGAAGCTTTCTTT.

This chain connects TRBV3-1 (or the pseudogene TRBV3-2) to TRBJ2-5, with D perhaps matching TRBD1 (6 bases). The CDR3 loop spans 14 amino acids. Trimming cost V 3 bases and J 5 bases, with 13 bases left between them. Germline assignment: CDR1 LGHDT and CDR2 YNNKEL (reference sequence). CDR3: CASSQMRGTETQYF. Written as DNA, the CDR3 is TGTGCCAGCAGCCAGATGAGGGGGACGGAGACCCAGTACTTC.

The V call is TRBV7-7, the J call TRBJ2-5; 9 bases map to TRBD2. CDR3 length: 17 amino acids. Trimming at V came to 1 base and at J to 2 bases, leaving 8 bases not matched to a gene. CDR1 and CDR2 (germline): SSHAT, FNYEAQ (reference sequence). The CDR3: CASSLVQAGGGQETQYF. The CDR3 nucleotides read TGTGCCAGCAGCTTAGTTCAGGCGGGGGGGGGACAAGAGACCCAGTACTTC.

The chain has TRBV29-1 and TRBJ1-2; TRBD1 aligns across 8 bases. After removal of 4 bases from V and 4 bases from J, the junction contained 8 bases not matched to a gene. The germline V gene encodes CDR1 SQVTM and CDR2 ANQGSEA. The CDR3 totals 14 residues. The CDR3 DNA is TGCAGCGTTGGTTGGCAGGGGGCGCGCTATGGCTACACCTTC. This codes for CSVGWQGARYGYTF.

The V and J genes are TRBV25-1 and TRBJ2-1; weak D call: TRBD2 (6 bases). Germline loops: CDR1 MGHDK, CDR2 SYGVNS. V gave up 3 bases and J gave up 9 bases, with 21 bases separating them. The CDR3 is 16 residues long. CDR3 region: CASSDPSSGTQGEQFF. The CDR3 DNA reads as TGTGCCAGCAGTGACCCCTCTTCCGGGACTCAAGGTGAGCAGTTCTTC.

V usage is TRBV10-2 and J usage is TRBJ1-6, with 7 bases fitting TRBD1. The junction had 8 bases not matched to a gene; V was cut back by 5 bases and J by 4 bases. Germline values: CDR1 WSHSY, CDR2 SAAADI. The CDR3 runs 16 residues. CDR3 DNA: TGCGCCAGCAGTTGGGACAGCGGCAAATATAATTCACCCCTCCACTTT. This codes for CASSWDSGKYNSPLHF.

This chain links TRBV18 with TRBJ1-2; 8 nucleotides match TRBD1. This CDR3 region has 14 residues. The germline gives CDR1 KGHSH, CDR2 LQKENI. V lost 2 bases and J lost 6; bases outside the gene matches: 5. CDR3 residues: CASSPSDREDGYTF. CDR3 in DNA: TGTGCCAGCTCACCATCGGACAGGGAGGATGGCTACACCTTC.

The gene calls are TRBV28 and TRBJ1-4; D is perhaps TRBD1 (6 bases). This CDR3 has 16 amino acids. V lost 3 bases and J 10 bases, leaving 21 bases between the germline ends. Germline V CDR1 and CDR2: MDHEN, SYDVKM. For the CDR3, the DNA is TGTGCCAGCAGTTTTCGGTCCAGGTACAGGGTGGGAAAACTGTTTTTT. Translated, it gives CASSFRSRYRVGKLFF. The full variable domain, completed using reference TRBV28 and TRBJ1-4, is DVKVTQSSRYLVKRTGEKVFLECVQDMDHENMFWYRQDPGLGLRLIYFSYDVKMKEKGDIPEGYSVSREKKERFSLILESASTNQTSMYLCASSFRSRYRVGKLFFGSGTQLSVL.

The rearrangement uses TRBV4-1 and TRBJ2-7; D perhaps matches TRBD1 (5 bases). The germline V gene has CDR1 MGHRA and CDR2 YSYEKL. This CDR3 has 14 residues. V lost 1 base to trimming and J lost 1 base, with 8 bases between them. The CDR3 sequence is CASSQATVSYEQYF. The CDR3 nucleotides are TGCGCCAGCAGCCAAGCGACAGTTTCCTACGAGCAGTACTTC.

The chain is built from TRBV19 and TRBJ1-6; possible D gene TRBD1, 6 bases. CDR3 size: 15 residues. Germline CDR1 LNHDA, CDR2 SQIVND (reference sequence). V gave up 2 bases and J gave up 9 bases, with 14 bases separating them. CDR3 in DNA: TGTGCCAGTAGTATAAGCCCCTCAGGGGTTTCACCCCTCCACTTT. Encoded protein: CASSISPSGVSPLHF. Looking up the rest from reference TRBV19 and TRBJ1-6 gives the full variable domain: DGGITQSPKYLFRKEGQNVTLSCEQNLNHDAMYWYRQDPGQGLRLIYYSQIVNDFQKGDIAEGYSVSREKKESFPLTVTSAQKNPTAFYLCASSISPSGVSPLHFGNGTRLTVT.